This TCR beta chain was identified during a study of identical twins. Study-level results: Memory repertoires showed no such pattern, whereas abundant cord blood beta clonotypes carried fewer insertions. The same donors were not followed; conclusions instead depended on cross-sectional statistical analysis.

Through template switching, a universal primer site was introduced, and the cDNA contained unique molecular identifiers. TCRdb reanalysed the 5' RACE reads using MiXCR and keeps one entry per CDR3 protein. Of around 1.7 million distinct CDR3 sequences in the sample, roughly 35% were seen once. In germline, CDR1 is MDHEN, CDR2 SYDVKM. The CDR3 is 17 residues long. Trimming cost V 6 bases and J 1 base, with 16 bases left between them. Healthy Caucasians, and only they, were the donors. This clonotype was seen more than once but under ten times. Its cognate antigen is unknown. Material for sequencing was cord blood. The chain employs TRBV28 and TRBJ1-6; tentative D call: TRBD1 (5 bases). The receptor was derived from a newborn girl in good health. CDR3 sequence reads: CASSLTAGRSYNSPLHF. CDR3 DNA: TGTGCCAGCAGCCTCACTGCGGGGCGATCCTATAATTCACCCCTCCACTTT.